This is a list of T cell receptor beta chains from one sample in a study of T-cell reconstitution after alpha-beta-depleted transplantation in children. Via MiXCR, TCRdb re-called the PCR reads, giving one row per CDR3 protein. The table shows 440,000 or so distinct CDR3 sequences, with about 40% occurring only once. This specimen was PBMCs, taken before TCRalphabeta/CD19-depleted stem cell transplant. All receptors derive from a girl aged 2-15 years with aplastic anemia, due to receive a stem cell transplant. The CDR3 runs from the conserved cysteine through the conserved F or W. The order of the fields is J gene, clone size, D gene, V gene, CDR3 DNA, CDR3 protein. A D gene is named only where the DNA matches it firmly. The size of a clone is reported for some rows only, either as once, few or many, or as a class for expanded clones.

>TRBJ2-1|many|TRBD1|TRBV4-3
TGCGCCAGCAGCCGAAACAGGGGGCTTGAGCAGTTCTTC
CASSRNRGLEQFF
>TRBJ2-1|-|TRBD2|TRBV28
TGTGCCAGCAGTTTCGGCCAAGCGGGGAGCTCCTACAATGAGCAGTTCTTC
CASSFGQAGSSYNEQFF
>TRBJ2-3|-|TRBD2|TRBV20-1
TGCAGTGCTGGCGCTGGACGGGAGGGCACAGATACGCAGTATTTT
CSAGAGREGTDTQYF
>TRBJ2-3|many|-|TRBV3-1
TGTGCCAGCAGCCAAGGCTTAGGCACAGATACGCAGTATTTT
CASSQGLGTDTQYF
>TRBJ2-1|-|TRBD2|TRBV5-1
TGCGCCAGCAGCCGTGGACTAGCGGGAGGGCCCCCTGAGCAGTTCTTC
CASSRGLAGGPPEQFF
>TRBJ1-5|many|TRBD1|TRBV20-1
TGCAGTGCTAGAGTCCAGGGGGCGAGCAATCAGCCCCAGCATTTT
CSARVQGASNQPQHF
>TRBJ2-5|-|TRBD1|TRBV7-3
TGTGCCAGCAGCTTGCGGGACAGGGGGCGATCGTACCAAGAGACCCAGTACTTC
CASSLRDRGRSYQETQYF
>TRBJ2-3|-|-|TRBV12-3/TRBV12-4
TGTGCCAGCAGTTCAGGGAGAAGGTCCACAGATACGCAGTATTTT
CASSSGRRSTDTQYF
>TRBJ1-2|many|TRBD1|TRBV20-1
TGCAGTTTCCGGACAGGGGCTAACTATGGCTACACCTTC
CSFRTGANYGYTF
>TRBJ1-5|few|TRBD1|TRBV4-2
TGTGCCAGCAGCGTACGGACAGGGAACAATCAGCCCCAGCATTTT
CASSVRTGNNQPQHF
>TRBJ2-7|many|-|TRBV20-1
TGCAGTGGGGGGGTTTACGAGCAGTACTTC
CSGGVYEQYF
>TRBJ1-2|-|TRBD1|TRBV28
TGTGCCAGCAGTTTACGACAGGGGATCTATGGCTACACCTTC
CASSLRQGIYGYTF
>TRBJ2-7|-|-|TRBV12-3/TRBV12-4
TGTGCCAGCAGTTCTATAGGCGAGCAGTACTTC
CASSSIGEQYF
>TRBJ2-7|-|TRBD1|TRBV15
TGTGCCACCAGCCGAGTGGGACAGGGAGGACGCTACGAGCAGTACTTC
CATSRVGQGGRYEQYF
>TRBJ2-6|-|TRBD1|TRBV7-3
TGTGCCAGCAGCCCGGGACAGGGGCTCTCTGGGGCCAACGTCCTGACTTTC
CASSPGQGLSGANVLTF
>TRBJ2-2|few|-|TRBV20-1
TGCAGTGCTAGCAGCGGCTCCATTCCCGGGGAGCTGTTTTTT
CSASSGSIPGELFF
>TRBJ1-6|-|TRBD1|TRBV4-1
TGCGCCAGCAGCCAGGAGACAGGGGGATCACCCCTCCACTTT
CASSQETGGSPLHF
>TRBJ2-3|-|TRBD2|TRBV5-1
TGCGCCAGCAGCTTGGCGGGAGGAGGGAAAGCAGATACGCAGTATTTT
CASSLAGGGKADTQYF
>TRBJ2-7|-|-|TRBV12-3/TRBV12-4
TGTGCCAGCAGAGGCGGTGGGGCGGGAACCTACGAGCAGTACTTC
CASRGGGAGTYEQYF
>TRBJ1-5|-|-|TRBV6-1
TGTGCCAGCAGTGAAGATCTGAGGGGCGGGCAGCCCCAGCATTTT
CASSEDLRGGQPQHF
>TRBJ1-5|-|-|TRBV20-1
TGCAGTGCTAGTATCAGGGGATTACAGCCCCAGCATTTT
CSASIRGLQPQHF
>TRBJ2-7|-|TRBD1|TRBV7-8
TGTGCCAGCAGCTTAGCAGGGACAGGGGGAACCTACGAGCAGTACTTC
CASSLAGTGGTYEQYF
>TRBJ2-1|-|-|TRBV7-6
TGTGCCAGCAGCCCCCCCGGACTGGCAATATACAATGAGCAGTTCTTC
CASSPPGLAIYNEQFF
>TRBJ1-2|few|-|TRBV9
TGTGCCAGCAGCGTAGACGACTATGGCTACACCTTC
CASSVDDYGYTF
>TRBJ2-7|-|-|TRBV4-2
TGTGCCAGCAGCAAAGGCCTATACGAGCAGTACTTC
CASSKGLYEQYF
>TRBJ2-3|once|TRBD2|TRBV29-1
TGCAGCGCCGGGACTAGCGGCAACACAGATACGCAGTATTTT
CSAGTSGNTDTQYF
>TRBJ2-7|once|TRBD1|TRBV28
TGTGCCAGCAGCTCCGGACAGGGCCCCTTCTACGAGCAGTACTTC
CASSSGQGPFYEQYF
>TRBJ2-1|-|-|TRBV7-3
TGTGCCAGCAGCTCTGACCCCGGGGCCGAGCAGTTCTTC
CASSSDPGAEQFF
>TRBJ2-7|-|TRBD2|TRBV29-1
TGCAGCGTTGAAAGCGGGGGTCGTTACGAGCAGTACTTC
CSVESGGRYEQYF
>TRBJ2-4|once|-|TRBV12-3/TRBV12-4
TGTGCCAGCAAACAGGCGCTAGCCAAAAACATTCAGTACTTC
CASKQALAKNIQYF
>TRBJ2-1|once|-|TRBV7-2
TGTGCCAGCAGCCCCCGGCCGGGGGCCAATGAGCAGTTCTTC
CASSPRPGANEQFF
>TRBJ2-3|many|-|TRBV4-1
TGCGCCAGCAGCCAAGACGGCATACGGGAAGATACGCAGTATTTT
CASSQDGIREDTQYF
>TRBJ2-2|few|TRBD2|TRBV12-5
TGTGCTAGTGGTTCCTTACTAGCGGCTAACACCGGGGAGCTGTTTTTT
CASGSLLAANTGELFF
>TRBJ2-3|-|-|TRBV20-1
TGCAGTGCTGCTGGGAGCACAGATACGCAGTATTTT
CSAAGSTDTQYF
>TRBJ2-6|-|TRBD1|TRBV7-9
TGTGCCAGCAGCAAGGGGGCCACCTCTGGGGCCAACGTCCTGACTTTC
CASSKGATSGANVLTF
>TRBJ1-1|-|TRBD1|TRBV20-1
TGCAGTGCTAGAGGACAGGGTGGTCGTCGGTTCACTGAAGCTTTCTTT
CSARGQGGRRFTEAFF
>TRBJ2-1|-|-|TRBV20-1
TGCAGTGCTAGAGATTGGACTACCCCGCAGTTCTTC
CSARDWTTPQFF
>TRBJ2-6|many|-|TRBV4-2
TGTGCCAGCAGCCAAGATCCGGAGGGGACTGGGGCCAACGTCCTGACTTTC
CASSQDPEGTGANVLTF
>TRBJ1-1|many|-|TRBV5-1
TGCGCCAGCAGCACCGCAGGGGATTACACTGAAGCTTTCTTT
CASSTAGDYTEAFF
>TRBJ1-4|-|TRBD1|TRBV4-3
TGCGCCAGCAGCCTTCGACAGGGGGCACAAGCTAATGAAAAACTGTTTTTT
CASSLRQGAQANEKLFF
>TRBJ2-3|many|-|TRBV20-1
TGCAGTGCAGACCTGGACGCAGATACGCAGTATTTT
CSADLDADTQYF
>TRBJ1-2|-|-|TRBV20-1
TGCAGTGCTAAATCGACAGCCGACTATGGCTACACCTTC
CSAKSTADYGYTF
>TRBJ1-4|-|-|TRBV6-1
TGTGCCAGCATTCCGCAGGGACGCGAAAAACTGTTTTTT
CASIPQGREKLFF
>TRBJ2-7|-|TRBD2|TRBV29-1
TGCAGCGTAAGAGCGGGAGGGCCCTCCGAGCAGTACTTC
CSVRAGGPSEQYF
>TRBJ2-1|-|-|TRBV20-1
TGCAGTGCTAGCGAGGAGACAGGGAGGTACAATGAGCAGTTCTTC
CSASEETGRYNEQFF
>TRBJ2-7|-|-|TRBV28
TGTGCCAGCAGTTTGCCGGGTCCTAAGCGCTACGAGCAGTACTTC
CASSLPGPKRYEQYF
>TRBJ1-1|many|-|TRBV5-1
TGCGCCAGCAGCTTTAGAGGGTTAGACGCTGAAGCTTTCTTT
CASSFRGLDAEAFF
>TRBJ1-1|-|TRBD1|TRBV30
TGTGCCTGGAGTACAGGGGGCTTTCGGGACACTGAAGCTTTCTTT
CAWSTGGFRDTEAFF
>TRBJ1-5|-|-|TRBV20-1
TGCAGTGCTAGTAGGGGTGGGAGCAATCAGCCCCAGCATTTT
CSASRGGSNQPQHF
>TRBJ2-3|-|TRBD2|TRBV29-1
TGCAGCGTGGTAGCGGGGGGGCCCACAGATACGCAGTATTTT
CSVVAGGPTDTQYF
>TRBJ1-5|-|TRBD1|TRBV20-1
TGCAGTGCTCCAAAGGGGGCAGGTAGCAATCAGCCCCAGCATTTT
CSAPKGAGSNQPQHF
>TRBJ1-4|-|-|TRBV4-1
TGCGCCAGCAGCCAGAGAGGGGAAACTAATGAAAAACTGTTTTTT
CASSQRGETNEKLFF
>TRBJ1-5|many|TRBD1|TRBV6-5
TGTGCCAGCAAAACGACTACAACAGGGGGCAATCAGCCCCAGCATTTT
CASKTTTTGGNQPQHF
>TRBJ2-5|-|-|TRBV20-1
TGCAGTGCCGGTAGGGGACAAGTAGAGACCCAGTACTTC
CSAGRGQVETQYF
>TRBJ2-7|-|TRBD1|TRBV5-1
TGCGCCAGCAAACCGAGGACAGGGAGCTCCTACGAGCAGTACTTC
CASKPRTGSSYEQYF
>TRBJ2-1|-|TRBD2|TRBV6-2/TRBV6-3
TGTGCCAGCCGAGCGAGCGGGGGCCCCAATGAGCAGTTCTTC
CASRASGGPNEQFF
>TRBJ2-7|many|-|TRBV20-1
TGCAGTGCTAGTGACCACGAGCAGTACTTC
CSASDHEQYF